The TCR beta chain under discussion was sequenced for a study of T cells in Graves' hyperthyroidism and ophthalmopathy. The germline V gene encodes CDR1 SGHTA and CDR2 FQGNSA. Trimming at V came to 8 bases and at J to 7 bases, leaving 17 bases not matched to a gene. CDR3 size: 16 residues. Amplification of TCR beta CDR3 regions used RNA as the template. In the first-round RT-PCR of the TCR CDR3, the HTBI primer set was used. TCRdb redid the calling of the multiplex PCR reads with MiXCR, one entry per CDR3 protein. This sample carries some 490,000 distinct CDR3 sequences, 20% to 25% of them seen once, and the ten largest clones take less than 65%.

Material: blood. This chain links TRBV7-2 with TRBJ2-1; 7 bases are a match to TRBD2. This clonotype was obtained from a woman aged 70-85 years with Graves' ophthalmopathy. The DNA for the CDR3 is TGTGCCAGCGGCGTCTTGGGCGGGAGAATTATTAATGAGCAGTTCTTC. This codes for CASGVLGGRIINEQFF.